This TCR beta chain comes out of a study of graft-versus-host responses after intestinal transplantation. This CDR3 spans 16 amino acids. Looked up from germline, CDR1 is SGHTA and CDR2 is FQGNSA. V was cut by 4 bases and J by 1 base, with 14 bases left in between. The data were produced by immunoSEQ multiplex PCR, yet TCRdb's version contains in-frame clones alone and is incomplete. Of around 100,000 clones listed, approximately 84% are singletons. This clone occurred a few times. Its antigen is unidentified. The receptor was isolated from a human donor who was the organ donor for an intestinal transplant. The chain recombines TRBV7-2 with TRBJ2-1; TRBD1 might be the D (6 bases). Here the sequenced sample was unstimulated CD4+ T cells sorted from spleen or lymph node cells, taken before transplant. The DNA of the CDR3 is TGTGCCAGCAGCTCGTTTGGACAGCCGTCCTACAATGAGCAGTTCTTC. This codes for CASSSFGQPSYNEQFF.